A single T cell receptor (beta chain) is shown here with its context. Its antigen is not identified. The data were taken from a study of T cell responses to AZD1222 COVID-19 vaccine. Study outcomes and limitations: Of spike-specific TCRs, nearly half reportedly target regions left unmutated in variants.

Profiled with immunoSEQ multiplex PCR; TCRdb holds only in-frame clones, not every one. The repertoire holds fewer than 150,000 clones, approximately 93% seen once, with approximately 0.85% in the top ten. The length of the CDR3 is 12 residues. V shed 3 bases and J 8 bases; nucleotides not matched to a gene: 2. Germline loops: CDR1 KGHSH, CDR2 LQKENI. The J gene is TRBJ1-1, the V gene TRBV18, with TRBD1 matching 8 bases. The sample here was peripheral blood, taken on day 0 of AZD1222 vaccination. The source is an adult in good health. The CDR3 DNA sequence: TGTGCCAGCTCACCGGGACAGGACGAAGCTTTCTTT. It yields the protein CASSPGQDEAFF.